Listed here are 30 T cell receptor beta chains from one sample, sequenced in a study of T cell clonotyping in hematopoietic cell transplantation. Assay: immunoSEQ multiplex PCR; the TCRdb copy retains only in-frame clones and omits some. The sample has around 15,000 clones; just over 95% are singletons. The sample in question was peripheral blood mononuclear cells, obtained 30 days after allogeneic stem cell transplant. These receptor sequences come from a female patient between 50 and 59 years old who had an allogeneic stem cell transplant from an unrelated donor, so T cells may come from the graft donor. Some clones in this sample may be carry-over from other donors' samples.

The chain combines TRBV13 with TRBJ1-2, with D unresolved. The CDR3 consists of 16 residues. The germline gives CDR1 PRHDT, CDR2 FYEKMQ (reference sequence). Trimming cost V 5 bases and J 5 bases, with 21 bases left between them. The DNA for the CDR3 is TGTGCCAGCAGCCCCTCCCCCTCCGGCCTTAAGTATGGCTACACCTTC. It specifies CASSPSPSGLKYGYTF.

This chain connects TRBV28 to TRBJ2-1, with D maybe TRBD1 (5 bases). Trimming took off 5 bases at V and 6 bases at J, with 14 bases between the two ends. Germline V lookup: CDR1 MDHEN, CDR2 SYDVKM. CDR3 length: 14 residues. The CDR3 nucleotides read TGTGCCAGCAGTATACCCCAGGGTGGCAATGAGCAGTTCTTC. Amino acids: CASSIPQGGNEQFF.

The CDR3 coding sequence is TGTGCCAGCAGCCCTCACTGGGGGGAAAATTCACCCCTCCACTTT. This gives the protein CASSPHWGENSPLHF. V gene TRBV14 combines with J gene TRBJ1-6, with D possibly matching TRBD1 (5 bases). CDR1 and CDR2 from the germline V gene are SGHDN and FVKESK. The CDR3 loop spans 15 amino acids. V lost 4 bases, J lost 7 bases, and 14 bases lay in between. Full variable domain (rest looked up from reference TRBV14 and TRBJ1-6): EAGVTQFPSHSVIEKGQTVTLRCDPISGHDNLYWYRRVMGKEIKFLLHFVKESKQDESGMPNNRFLAERTGGTYSTLKVQPAELEDSGVYFCASSPHWGENSPLHFGNGTRLTVT.

The V and J genes are TRBV7-9 and TRBJ1-6; D is ambiguous. Trimming cost V 4 bases and J 0 bases, with 7 bases left between them. Germline V CDR1 and CDR2: SEHNR, FQNEAQ (reference sequence). This CDR3 region has 15 residues. For the CDR3, the DNA is TGTGCCAGCAGCTCTATTAGCTCCTATAATTCACCCCTCCACTTT. Translating gives CASSSISSYNSPLHF.

The chain links TRBV6-5 to TRBJ2-7; 7 nucleotides line up with TRBD1. This CDR3 region has 15 residues. V was clipped by 5 bases and J by 6 bases; unmatched bases: 13. CDR1 is MNHEY, CDR2 SVGAGI, per germline. CDR3 residues: CASSKGAGSIGEQYF. CDR3 sequence (DNA): TGTGCCAGCAGTAAGGGGGCAGGGTCAATCGGCGAGCAGTACTTC.

The V and J genes are TRBV30 and TRBJ1-5; TRBD1 is a possible D gene (6 bases). The CDR3 is made up of 18 amino acids. Germline V gene data show CDR1 as GTSNPN and CDR2 as SVGIG (reference sequence). V was pared by 0 bases and J by 2 bases, with 20 bases between. Written as DNA, the CDR3 is TGTGCCTGGAGTGTATCGTGGGGGGCAGCGGACGGCAATCAGCCCCAGCATTTT. It specifies CAWSVSWGAADGNQPQHF. The complete variable domain, with remaining parts taken from reference TRBV30 and TRBJ1-5, reads SQTIHQWPATLVQPVGSPLSLECTVEGTSNPNLYWYRQAAGRGLQLLFYSVGIGQISSEVPQNLSASRPQDRQFILSSKKLLLSDSGFYLCAWSVSWGAADGNQPQHFGDGTRLSIL.

The J gene is TRBJ1-1, the V gene TRBV29-1; TRBD1 matches 9 bases. Trimming removed 6 bases from V and 1 base from J; junction bases left unmatched: 6. The CDR3 is made up of 14 amino acids. Per germline, CDR1 SQVTM and CDR2 ANQGSEA. CDR3 in amino acids: CSVRAGQGNTEAFF. The DNA of the CDR3 is TGCAGCGTCAGAGCGGGACAGGGGAACACTGAAGCTTTCTTT.

V is TRBV4-1 and J is TRBJ1-5, with D maybe TRBD1 (5 bases). Trimming cost V 0 bases and J 7 bases, with 13 bases left between them. CDR1 and CDR2 from the germline V gene are MGHRA and YSYEKL. CDR3 size: 15 residues. Here the CDR3 reads CASSQDRVGTQPQHF. Written as DNA, the CDR3 is TGCGCCAGCAGCCAAGATAGGGTCGGGACCCAGCCCCAGCATTTT.

The V and J genes are TRBV11-3 and TRBJ2-3, with TRBD2 matching over 9 bases. Germline values: CDR1 SGHNT, CDR2 YENEEA. V shed 4 bases and J 5 bases; nucleotides not matched to a gene: 13. This CDR3 spans 17 amino acids. The CDR3 protein is CASSYSRSGGRGDTQYF. The CDR3 nucleotides read TGTGCCAGCAGCTATAGCCGGAGCGGGGGGAGGGGAGATACGCAGTATTTT. The full variable domain, completed using reference TRBV11-3 and TRBJ2-3, is EAGVVQSPRYKIIEKKQPVAFWCNPISGHNTLYWYLQNLGQGPELLIRYENEEAVDDSQLPKDRFSAERLKGVDSTLKIQPAELGDSAVYLCASSYSRSGGRGDTQYFGPGTRLTVL.

J is TRBJ1-2 and V is TRBV5-1, with TRBD1 as a possible D gene (6 bases). CDR1 and CDR2 (germline): SGHRS, YFSETQ. This CDR3 comprises 14 residues. V was pared by 4 bases and J by 5 bases, with 15 bases between. For the CDR3, the DNA is TGCGCCAGCAGCACGGGGGGGGGCTTATATGGCTACACCTTC. It encodes CASSTGGGLYGYTF.

DNA of the CDR3: TGTGCCAGCAGTTCCCCGGGACAGACGAACTATGGCTACACCTTC. Translating gives CASSSPGQTNYGYTF. The V gene is TRBV6-5, the J gene TRBJ1-2, with 7 bases that match TRBD1. The CDR3 is made up of 15 amino acids. V was pared by 4 bases and J by 2 bases, with 7 bases of the junction left unmatched. Germline CDR1 MNHEY, CDR2 SVGAGI.

V usage is TRBV7-9 and J usage is TRBJ2-7, with D uncertain. The CDR3 sequence is 12 residues long. The germline CDR1 and CDR2 sequences are SEHNR and FQNEAQ (reference sequence). Trimming shortened V by 8 bases and J by 3 bases, and 11 bases separated the two germline ends. CDR3 region: CASRAINYEQYF. The DNA of the CDR3 is TGTGCCAGCCGAGCCATAAACTACGAGCAGTACTTC.

This sequence joins TRBV7-2 and TRBJ2-1; 9 positions agree with TRBD2. CDR3 length: 18 amino acids. Trimming at V came to 3 bases and at J to 0 bases, leaving 9 bases not matched to a gene. In germline, CDR1 is SGHTA, CDR2 FQGNSA. The CDR3 DNA is TGTGCCAGCAGCTTCTCAGGACTAGCGTTTAGCTCCTACAATGAGCAGTTCTTC. Residues: CASSFSGLAFSSYNEQFF.

V gene TRBV6-4 combines with J gene TRBJ2-7; weak D call: TRBD1 (6 bases). V lost 8 bases, J lost 1 base, and 15 bases lay in between. CDR3 length: 14 amino acids. Germline CDR1 and CDR2: MRHNA and SNTAGT. The CDR3, as DNA: TGTGCCAGCTCAACAGGGACGGATTCCTACGAGCAGTACTTC. Encoded protein: CASSTGTDSYEQYF.

The chain is built from TRBV5-4 and TRBJ1-6, with D uncertain. Germline CDR1 SGHNT, CDR2 YYREEE (reference sequence). V was clipped by 4 bases and J by 14 bases, with 22 bases between them. CDR3 length equals 15 residues. The CDR3 loop reads CASSPHSSAFGTLHF. CDR3 nucleotides: TGTGCCAGCAGCCCCCATTCTTCGGCCTTTGGTACCCTCCACTTT.

This chain joins TRBV11-3 and TRBJ2-5; tentatively, D is TRBD1 (6 bases). V gave up 4 bases and J gave up 3 bases, with 9 bases separating them. From germline, CDR1 is SGHNT and CDR2 YENEEA. The CDR3 sequence is 13 residues long. CDR3 region: CASSSTGKETQYF. The CDR3 DNA is TGTGCCAGCAGCTCCACAGGGAAAGAGACCCAGTACTTC. The variable domain in full, with the rest retrieved from reference TRBV11-3 and TRBJ2-5, is EAGVVQSPRYKIIEKKQPVAFWCNPISGHNTLYWYLQNLGQGPELLIRYENEEAVDDSQLPKDRFSAERLKGVDSTLKIQPAELGDSAVYLCASSSTGKETQYFGPGTRLLVL.

The chain is built from TRBV6-1 and TRBJ2-6; unclear D gene. The ends were cut back, 0 bases at V and 7 bases at J, with 7 bases in the middle. From germline, CDR1 is MNHNS and CDR2 SASEGT. The CDR3 is made up of 14 amino acids. CDR3 nucleotide sequence: TGTGCCAGCAGTGAAGCCCCCACAGCCAACGTCCTGACTTTC. Its protein product is CASSEAPTANVLTF.

The CDR3 region is CASYPPSAVNTEAFF. The CDR3 coding sequence is TGTGCCTCCTACCCACCAAGCGCGGTGAACACTGAAGCTTTCTTT. This rearrangement joins TRBV30 to TRBJ1-1; D is unresolved. This CDR3 contains 15 residues. Trimming pared 7 bases from V and 0 bases from J, leaving 18 bases between. Germline V gene lookup returns CDR1 GTSNPN and CDR2 SVGIG (reference sequence).

This clone has just one count. This chain connects TRBV7-6 to TRBJ2-7, with 13 bases lining up with TRBD2. This CDR3 contains 16 residues. Germline loops: CDR1 SGHVS, CDR2 FNYEAQ. V trimming: 5 bases; J trimming: 3 bases; junction bases outside the gene matches: 7. CDR3 nucleotides: TGTGCCAGCAGCCCCCGGACTAGCGGGGGATACTACGAGCAGTACTTC. Its translation is CASSPRTSGGYYEQYF.

This sequence joins TRBV7-9 and TRBJ2-3; D is unresolved. The germline CDR1 and CDR2 sequences are SEHNR and FQNEAQ (reference sequence). The CDR3 spans 15 residues. V was clipped by 5 bases and J by 0 bases, with 12 bases between them. The CDR3 loop reads CASSVPGRSTDTQYF. CDR3 coding DNA: TGTGCCAGCAGCGTCCCCGGACGCAGCACAGATACGCAGTATTTT.

The chain combines TRBV6-5 with TRBJ1-1, with a tentative D call TRBD1 (5 bases). The CDR3 runs to 14 residues. Between the trimmed V and J ends, which lost 7 bases and 3 bases, there was a span of 15 bases. Germline CDR1 is MNHEY and CDR2 is SVGAGI. CDR3 protein: CASNLRGPHTEAFF. In DNA form, the CDR3 reads TGTGCCAGCAACTTAAGGGGCCCCCACACTGAAGCTTTCTTT.

The chain employs TRBV6-5 and TRBJ1-1, with D uncertain. Trimming removed 4 bases from V and 4 bases from J, with 10 bases in between. Germline lookup yields CDR1 MNHEY and CDR2 SVGAGI. This CDR3 region has 13 residues. The CDR3 is CASSLGTATEAFF. The CDR3 DNA reads TGTGCCAGCAGTTTAGGTACGGCCACTGAAGCTTTCTTT.

CDR3 amino acids: CAWSAEGVAAQYF. For the CDR3, the DNA is TGTGCCTGGAGTGCCGAGGGGGTTGCGGCCCAGTACTTC. V is TRBV30 and J is TRBJ2-5, with a possible D match to TRBD1 (6 bases). The CDR3 totals 13 residues. Germline V CDR1 and CDR2: GTSNPN, SVGIG (reference sequence). The germline V and J ends were trimmed by 1 base and 9 bases, with 15 bases remaining between them.

The chain employs TRBV4-1 and TRBJ1-6; D remains unclear. Germline lookup yields CDR1 MGHRA and CDR2 YSYEKL. Trimming cost V 0 bases and J 6 bases, with 3 bases left between them. The CDR3 has 13 residues. CDR3 bases: TGCGCCAGCAGCCAAGAAGGTAATTCACCCCTCCACTTT. It yields the protein CASSQEGNSPLHF.

The rearrangement links TRBV9 to TRBJ2-2; D is undetermined. The V gene lost 4 bases and the J gene lost 7 bases, with 14 bases spanning the gap. Germline V gives CDR1 SGDLS, CDR2 YYNGEE. The CDR3 has 14 residues. In nucleotides, the CDR3 is TGTGCCAGCAGCCCTCGACCCAGCATCGGGGAGCTGTTTTTT. The encoded protein is CASSPRPSIGELFF. Full variable domain (rest looked up from reference TRBV9 and TRBJ2-2): DSGVTQTPKHLITATGQRVTLRCSPRSGDLSVYWYQQSLDQGLQFLIQYYNGEERAKGNILERFSAQQFPDLHSELNLSSLELGDSALYFCASSPRPSIGELFFGEGSRLTVL.

The rearrangement joins TRBV7-8 to TRBJ1-3; no firm D call. The CDR3 contains 16 residues. Germline CDR1 is SGHVS and CDR2 is FQNEAQ. V was shortened by 2 bases and J by 0 bases, with 11 bases between the two germline ends. DNA for the CDR3: TGTGCCAGCAGCTTATGGACCGGGAGCTCTGGAAACACCATATATTTT. Translating gives CASSLWTGSSGNTIYF.

This clone was observed a single time. The CDR3 here is CASRTRLRDNQPQHF. CDR3 in DNA: TGCGCCAGCAGAACGAGGCTTCGGGACAATCAGCCCCAGCATTTT. The V and J genes are TRBV23-1 and TRBJ1-5; the D is unclear. TRBV23-1 is sorted into the ORF group, with uncertain function. V lost 6 bases to trimming and J lost 3 bases, with 15 bases between them. The CDR3 extends over 15 amino acids.

V is TRBV6-4 and J is TRBJ2-3; 8 positions match TRBD1. Looked up from germline, CDR1 is MRHNA and CDR2 is SNTAGT. The CDR3 totals 16 residues. V dropped 0 bases and J dropped 3; count of bases not matched to a gene: 5. CDR3 sequence: CASSDSYRGETDTQYF. The CDR3 coding sequence is TGTGCCAGCAGTGACTCATACAGGGGGGAGACAGATACGCAGTATTTT.

The chain recombines TRBV7-2 with TRBJ2-7, with 7 bases matching TRBD1. CDR3 length: 12 amino acids. Germline V CDR1 and CDR2: SGHTA, FQGNSA. Trimming at V came to 6 bases and at J to 9 bases, leaving 8 bases not matched to a gene. The CDR3 sequence: CASSVSGGVQYF. The CDR3 region has the DNA TGTGCCAGCAGTGTCTCAGGGGGTGTGCAGTACTTC.

The chain has TRBV30 and TRBJ1-2, with D unclear. CDR1 is GTSNPN and CDR2 is SVGIG in the germline V gene (reference sequence). V gave up 3 bases and J gave up 4 bases, with 9 bases separating them. This CDR3 comprises 12 residues. In nucleotides, the CDR3 is TGTGCCTGGAGGGGGATTGTCTATGGCTACACCTTC. It encodes CAWRGIVYGYTF.